The rows below give T cell receptor beta chains drawn from one sample of a study of shared clonotypes between healthy human individuals. Sequencing was performed with immunoSEQ multiplex PCR; in TCRdb, only in-frame clones are kept and a portion is missing. The sample consists of some 2,000,000 clones, about 95% of them appearing once. The sequenced sample was naive CD8+ T cells sorted from blood. The receptors originated from a man aged 18 to 30 in good health. The CDR3 runs from the conserved cysteine through the conserved F or W. Each record gives: clone size, J gene, D gene, V gene, CDR3 protein, CDR3 DNA. A D gene is named only where the DNA matches it firmly. Expanded clones get a size class; other rows say once, few or many, or leave the size out.

size: .; J: TRBJ2-7; D: .; V: TRBV5-1; CDR3: CASSLTGTYEQYF; DNA: TGCGCCAGCAGCTTAACGGGCACCTACGAGCAGTACTTC
size: .; J: TRBJ1-1; D: .; V: TRBV2; CDR3: CASSNQGPGEAFF; DNA: TGTGCCAGCTCAAATCAGGGTCCTGGGGAAGCTTTCTTT
size: .; J: TRBJ1-6; D: TRBD1; V: TRBV6-5; CDR3: CASSFRGLDSPLHF; DNA: TGTGCCAGCAGTTTCAGGGGGCTGGATTCACCCCTCCACTTT
size: .; J: TRBJ2-7; D: .; V: TRBV2; CDR3: CASSEEGELNTYEQYF; DNA: TGTGCCAGCAGTGAAGAAGGGGAGCTTAATACCTACGAGCAGTACTTC
size: .; J: TRBJ1-2; D: .; V: TRBV9; CDR3: CASRGEGSNYGYTF; DNA: TGTGCCAGCAGGGGAGAGGGTTCTAACTATGGCTACACCTTC
size: once; J: TRBJ2-5; D: .; V: TRBV5-4; CDR3: CASSLEGLKTQYF; DNA: TGTGCCAGCAGCTTGGAAGGCCTAAAGACCCAGTACTTC
size: once; J: TRBJ1-5; D: TRBD1; V: TRBV27; CDR3: CASRTGVGNQPQHF; DNA: TGTGCCAGCAGAACAGGGGTGGGCAATCAGCCCCAGCATTTT
size: .; J: TRBJ2-7; D: .; V: TRBV19; CDR3: CASSSGLSGVPDEQYF; DNA: TGTGCCAGTAGTTCGGGACTTAGCGGAGTCCCCGACGAGCAGTACTTC
size: .; J: TRBJ2-3; D: TRBD2; V: TRBV9; CDR3: CASSAGTSGYTDTQYF; DNA: TGTGCCAGCAGCGCCGGGACTAGCGGGTACACAGATACGCAGTATTTT
size: .; J: TRBJ2-7; D: .; V: TRBV19; CDR3: CASSTPRGYEQYF; DNA: TGTGCCAGTAGTACGCCAAGAGGCTACGAGCAGTACTTC
size: .; J: TRBJ2-7; D: .; V: TRBV6-5; CDR3: CASSYDRGQGYEQYF; DNA: TGTGCCAGCAGTTACGATAGGGGACAAGGCTACGAGCAGTACTTC
size: .; J: TRBJ2-2; D: .; V: TRBV7-9; CDR3: CASSFTLGNTGELFF; DNA: TGTGCCAGCAGCTTTACGTTAGGAAATACCGGGGAGCTGTTTTTT
size: .; J: TRBJ2-1; D: .; V: TRBV5-8; CDR3: CASSYNEQFF; DNA: TGTGCCAGCAGCTACAATGAGCAGTTCTTC
size: .; J: TRBJ2-7; D: TRBD1; V: TRBV6-1; CDR3: CASSEALLGQGGYEQYF; DNA: TGTGCCAGCAGTGAAGCGCTTTTGGGACAGGGAGGCTACGAGCAGTACTTC
size: .; J: TRBJ2-7; D: .; V: TRBV5-6; CDR3: CASSLGRSSYEQYF; DNA: TGTGCCAGCAGCTTGGGGCGGAGCAGCTACGAGCAGTACTTC
size: .; J: TRBJ2-7; D: TRBD2; V: TRBV19; CDR3: CASSIGGGLAGPYEQYF; DNA: TGTGCCAGTAGTATAGGTGGAGGACTAGCGGGACCCTACGAGCAGTACTTC
size: .; J: TRBJ2-3; D: TRBD1; V: TRBV7-9; CDR3: CASSLTGMDPPDTQYF; DNA: TGTGCCAGCAGCCTGACAGGGATGGACCCGCCGGATACGCAGTATTTT
size: .; J: TRBJ2-1; D: TRBD2; V: TRBV27; CDR3: CASSHLGTKSDEQFF; DNA: TGTGCCAGCAGCCACTTGGGGACTAAATCCGATGAGCAGTTCTTC
size: .; J: TRBJ1-2; D: .; V: TRBV7-3; CDR3: CASSLSDGGYTF; DNA: TGTGCCAGCAGCCTATCGGACGGCGGCTACACCTTC
size: .; J: TRBJ2-3; D: TRBD2; V: TRBV15; CDR3: CATSRDTAGARTDTQYF; DNA: TGTGCCACCAGCAGAGATACAGCGGGAGCCCGCACAGATACGCAGTATTTT
size: .; J: TRBJ2-5; D: .; V: TRBV28; CDR3: CASSLWGIQQETQYF; DNA: TGTGCCAGCAGTTTATGGGGTATACAACAAGAGACCCAGTACTTC
size: .; J: TRBJ2-7; D: TRBD1; V: TRBV4-1; CDR3: CASSPKTGGGYEQYF; DNA: TGCGCCAGCAGCCCCAAGACAGGGGGCGGGTACGAGCAGTACTTC
size: .; J: TRBJ1-2; D: .; V: TRBV20-1; CDR3: CSARGDSGYTF; DNA: TGCAGTGCTAGGGGAGACAGTGGCTACACCTTC
size: .; J: TRBJ1-5; D: .; V: TRBV18; CDR3: CASSPPGQPQHF; DNA: TGTGCCAGCTCACCACCGGGACAGCCCCAGCATTTT
size: .; J: TRBJ2-7; D: TRBD1; V: TRBV2; CDR3: CASSEARQGAYEQYF; DNA: TGTGCCAGCAGTGAAGCAAGACAGGGGGCCTACGAGCAGTACTTC
size: .; J: TRBJ2-7; D: .; V: TRBV6-1; CDR3: CASSEGWGREVTYEQYF; DNA: TGTGCCAGCAGTGAAGGATGGGGGCGCGAGGTAACCTACGAGCAGTACTTC
size: .; J: TRBJ1-5; D: .; V: TRBV23-1; CDR3: CASSQLIGRTPGQPQHF; DNA: TGCGCCAGCAGTCAATTAATTGGACGGACCCCAGGACAGCCCCAGCATTTT
size: .; J: TRBJ2-3; D: .; V: TRBV18; CDR3: CASSLASSTDTQYF; DNA: TGTGCCAGCTCACTCGCATCTAGCACAGATACGCAGTATTTT
size: .; J: TRBJ2-1; D: .; V: TRBV27; CDR3: CASTWGREQFF; DNA: TGTGCCAGCACCTGGGGGCGCGAGCAGTTCTTC
size: .; J: TRBJ2-1; D: .; V: TRBV7-9; CDR3: CASSPSLDEQFF; DNA: TGTGCCAGCAGCCCCTCTTTGGATGAGCAGTTCTTC
size: .; J: TRBJ2-6; D: .; V: TRBV13; CDR3: CASSTRAYNRAGANVLTF; DNA: TGTGCCAGCAGCACCCGTGCTTATAACAGGGCTGGGGCCAACGTCCTGACTTTC
size: .; J: TRBJ1-6; D: TRBD1; V: TRBV19; CDR3: CASRRQGLVSPLHF; DNA: TGTGCCAGTAGAAGACAGGGGCTAGTTTCACCCCTCCACTTT
size: .; J: TRBJ2-7; D: .; V: TRBV2; CDR3: CASGKPPSYEQYF; DNA: TGTGCCAGCGGGAAGCCGCCCTCCTACGAGCAGTACTTC
size: .; J: TRBJ2-3; D: TRBD2; V: TRBV4-1; CDR3: CASSQGSLAGVYTDTQYF; DNA: TGCGCCAGCAGCCAGGGATCCCTAGCGGGGGTGTACACAGATACGCAGTATTTT
size: few; J: TRBJ1-2; D: .; V: TRBV6-5; CDR3: CASSYGGNYGYTF; DNA: TGTGCCAGCAGTTACGGGGGGAACTATGGCTACACCTTC
size: .; J: TRBJ2-5; D: .; V: TRBV6-5; CDR3: CASSYIAEDPLGQYF; DNA: TGTGCCAGCAGTTACATAGCGGAGGACCCTTTGGGCCAGTACTTC
size: .; J: TRBJ1-2; D: .; V: TRBV11-1; CDR3: CASSFGGAYSPGQNYGYTF; DNA: TGTGCCAGCAGCTTCGGTGGGGCGTATTCCCCGGGGCAGAACTATGGCTACACCTTC
size: .; J: TRBJ1-4; D: TRBD1; V: TRBV6-8; CDR3: CASRRLPGQGPEKLFF; DNA: TGTGCCAGCAGACGTCTACCGGGACAGGGTCCCGAAAAACTGTTTTTT
size: .; J: TRBJ2-5; D: .; V: TRBV7-9; CDR3: CASSLPGFQETQYF; DNA: TGTGCCAGCAGCTTACCAGGATTCCAAGAGACCCAGTACTTC
size: .; J: TRBJ1-3; D: .; V: TRBV11-2; CDR3: CASSRNKGPGNTIYF; DNA: TGTGCCAGCAGCCGAAACAAGGGTCCTGGAAACACCATATATTTT
size: .; J: TRBJ2-3; D: TRBD2; V: TRBV9; CDR3: CASSVELAGGTDTQYF; DNA: TGTGCCAGCAGCGTTGAGTTAGCGGGCGGCACAGATACGCAGTATTTT
size: .; J: TRBJ2-7; D: TRBD1; V: TRBV27; CDR3: CASSLGQVGYEQYF; DNA: TGTGCCAGCAGTTTGGGACAGGTGGGGTACGAGCAGTACTTC
size: .; J: TRBJ2-3; D: TRBD2; V: TRBV5-1; CDR3: CASSFRLADLGGESTDTQYF; DNA: TGCGCCAGCAGCTTTCGGCTAGCGGATCTGGGGGGTGAGAGCACAGATACGCAGTATTTT
size: .; J: TRBJ2-7; D: .; V: TRBV19; CDR3: CASSPGPSSSYEQYF; DNA: TGTGCCAGTAGCCCGGGGCCCAGTAGCTCCTACGAGCAGTACTTC
size: .; J: TRBJ2-1; D: .; V: TRBV13; CDR3: CASSLVGLGYNEQFF; DNA: TGTGCCAGCAGCTTAGTAGGGTTAGGGTACAATGAGCAGTTCTTC
size: .; J: TRBJ1-5; D: TRBD1; V: TRBV30; CDR3: CAWSRDSNQPQHF; DNA: TGTGCCTGGAGCCGGGACAGTAATCAGCCCCAGCATTTT
size: .; J: TRBJ2-3; D: .; V: TRBV27; CDR3: CASSLQLTDTQYF; DNA: TGTGCCAGCAGTTTACAATTGACAGATACGCAGTATTTT
size: .; J: TRBJ1-4; D: TRBD1; V: TRBV4-1; CDR3: CASSQIRTGGYEKLFF; DNA: TGCGCCAGCAGCCAAATCAGGACAGGAGGATATGAAAAACTGTTTTTT
size: .; J: TRBJ2-1; D: .; V: TRBV12-5; CDR3: CASGSDSLGNSYNEQFF; DNA: TGTGCTAGTGGTTCGGACTCCTTGGGAAACTCCTACAATGAGCAGTTCTTC
size: .; J: TRBJ1-1; D: .; V: TRBV13; CDR3: CASSPPGNTEAFF; DNA: TGTGCCAGCAGCCCCCCAGGGAACACTGAAGCTTTCTTT
size: .; J: TRBJ2-1; D: TRBD1; V: TRBV4-3; CDR3: CASSEAGGAYNEQFF; DNA: TGCGCCAGCAGCGAAGCAGGGGGCGCATACAATGAGCAGTTCTTC
size: .; J: TRBJ2-1; D: .; V: TRBV2; CDR3: CASSESPSRGGSYNEQFF; DNA: TGTGCCAGCAGTGAATCCCCGAGTAGGGGGGGCTCCTACAATGAGCAGTTCTTC